This entry is about one T cell receptor (beta chain). A much larger clone differs from this one at a single base, so this may be a read error. The source of the sample is a study of T cells in Graves' hyperthyroidism and ophthalmopathy. Those patients with uncontrolled infection, other autoimmune disease, pregnancy or lactation were excluded. Amplification of TCR beta CDR3 regions was performed using RNA transcripts as template. HTBI primers were used for first-round RT-PCR of the TCR CDR3. TCRdb redid the calling of the multiplex PCR reads with MiXCR, one entry per CDR3 protein. The sample lists around 600,000 distinct CDR3 sequences, around 13% seen once, with about 12% in the top ten. This clonotype originated in a woman in her fifties or sixties with Graves' ophthalmopathy. The sequenced material came from blood.

The CDR3 DNA is TGTGCCAGCAGCGGAAGGGGACTAGCGGGAGGTATGACCTACAATGAGCAGCTCTTC. This gives the protein CASSGRGLAGGMTYNEQLF. The gene calls are TRBV11-3 and TRBJ2-1, with 15 nucleotides matching TRBD2. The CDR3 loop spans 19 amino acids. Germline assignment: CDR1 SGHNT and CDR2 YENEEA.